The source of this TCR beta chain is a study of T cells in Graves' hyperthyroidism and ophthalmopathy. Whole-study context: Peripheral blood was acquired at first diagnosis, ahead of any therapy whatsoever.

Study-wide results and limits: Expanded thyroid clonotypes (above 0.001) were mostly also found in blood.

It was RNA transcripts that yielded the amplified TCR beta CDR3 regions. Initially, a first-round RT-PCR of the TCR CDR3 employed the HTBI primer set. TCRdb reprocessed the multiplex PCR reads with MiXCR, giving one entry per CDR3 protein. The table shows fewer than 500,000 distinct CDR3 sequences, with approximately 15% occurring only once. In its sample, this clonotype was seen many times. Its target is not known. The CDR3 covers 15 residues. After removal of 2 bases from V and 9 bases from J, the junction contained 6 bases not matched to a gene. Germline-derived CDR1 and CDR2 are MNHEY and SMNVEV (reference sequence).

The source of this sequence is a man aged 18 to 29 with Graves' ophthalmopathy. The specimen was blood. The V call is TRBV27, the J call TRBJ1-6; 8 bases agree with TRBD1. The CDR3 protein is CASSLEGRGLSPLHF. CDR3 bases: TGTGCCAGCAGTTTAGAGGGCAGGGGGCTTTCACCCCTCCACTTT.